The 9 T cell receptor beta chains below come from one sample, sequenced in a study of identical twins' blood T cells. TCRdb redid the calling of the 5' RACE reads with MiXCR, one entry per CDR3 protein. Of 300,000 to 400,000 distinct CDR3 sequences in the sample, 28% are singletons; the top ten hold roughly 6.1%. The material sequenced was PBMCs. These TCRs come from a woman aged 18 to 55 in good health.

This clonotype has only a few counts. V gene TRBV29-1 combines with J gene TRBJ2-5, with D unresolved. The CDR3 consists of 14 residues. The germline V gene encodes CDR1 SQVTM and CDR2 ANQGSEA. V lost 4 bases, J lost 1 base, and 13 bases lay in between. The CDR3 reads CSVGGASSQETQYF. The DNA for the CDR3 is TGCAGCGTTGGCGGAGCTAGTTCCCAAGAGACCCAGTACTTC.

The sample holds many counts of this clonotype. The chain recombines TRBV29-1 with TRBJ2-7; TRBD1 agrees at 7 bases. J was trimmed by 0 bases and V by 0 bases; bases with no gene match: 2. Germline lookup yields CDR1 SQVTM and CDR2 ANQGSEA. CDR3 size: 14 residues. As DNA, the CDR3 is TGCAGCGTTGAAGAAGGGGACAGCTCCTACGAGCAGTACTTC. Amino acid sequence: CSVEEGDSSYEQYF.

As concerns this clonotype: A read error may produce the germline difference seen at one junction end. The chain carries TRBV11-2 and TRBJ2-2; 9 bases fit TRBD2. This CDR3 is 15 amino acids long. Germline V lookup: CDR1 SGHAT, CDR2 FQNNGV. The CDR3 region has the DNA TGTGACAGCAGCTTGTTAGCGGGAGAGAACGGGGAGCTGTTTTTT. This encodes CDSSLLAGENGELFF.

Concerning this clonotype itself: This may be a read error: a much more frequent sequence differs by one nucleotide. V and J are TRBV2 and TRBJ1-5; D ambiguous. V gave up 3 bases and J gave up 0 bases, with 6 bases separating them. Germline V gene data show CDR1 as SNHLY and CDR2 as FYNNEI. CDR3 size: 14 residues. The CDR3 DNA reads TGTGCCAGCAGTGAGAGGGTTAGCAATCAGCCCCAGCATTTT. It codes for CASSERVSNQPQHF.

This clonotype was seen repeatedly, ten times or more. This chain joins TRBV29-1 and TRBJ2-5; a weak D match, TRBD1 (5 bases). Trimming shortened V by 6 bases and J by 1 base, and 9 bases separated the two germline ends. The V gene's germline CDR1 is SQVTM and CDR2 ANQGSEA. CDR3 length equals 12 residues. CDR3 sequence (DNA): TGCAGCGTGAGCCAGGGCCAAGAGACCCAGTACTTC. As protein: CSVSQGQETQYF.

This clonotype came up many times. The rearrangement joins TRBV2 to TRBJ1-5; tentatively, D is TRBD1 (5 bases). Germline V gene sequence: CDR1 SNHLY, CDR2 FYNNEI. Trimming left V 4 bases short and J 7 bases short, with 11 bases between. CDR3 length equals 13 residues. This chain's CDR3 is CASSGFGDQPQHF. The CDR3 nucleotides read TGTGCCAGCAGTGGGTTTGGGGACCAGCCCCAGCATTTT.

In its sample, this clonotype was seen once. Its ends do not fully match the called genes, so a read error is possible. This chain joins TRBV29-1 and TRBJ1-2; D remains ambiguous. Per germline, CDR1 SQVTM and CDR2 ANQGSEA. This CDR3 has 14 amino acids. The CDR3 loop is CSVEVRASREGYAF. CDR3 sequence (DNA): TGCAGCGTTGAAGTACGGGCCTCGAGGGAAGGCTACGCCTTC.

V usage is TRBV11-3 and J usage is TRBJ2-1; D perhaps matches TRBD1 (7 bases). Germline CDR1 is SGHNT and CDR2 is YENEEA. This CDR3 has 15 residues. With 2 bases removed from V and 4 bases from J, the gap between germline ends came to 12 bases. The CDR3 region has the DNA TGTGCCAGCAGCTTACCAGGGGGAGGTTACAATGAGCAGTTCTTC. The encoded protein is CASSLPGGGYNEQFF.

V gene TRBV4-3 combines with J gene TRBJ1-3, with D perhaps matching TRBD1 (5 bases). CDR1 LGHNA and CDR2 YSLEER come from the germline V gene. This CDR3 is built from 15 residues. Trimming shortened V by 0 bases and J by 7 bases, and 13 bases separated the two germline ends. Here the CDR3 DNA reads TGCGCCAGCAGCCAAGAATCCAGGGTCGGCAACACCATATATTTT. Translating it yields CASSQESRVGNTIYF.